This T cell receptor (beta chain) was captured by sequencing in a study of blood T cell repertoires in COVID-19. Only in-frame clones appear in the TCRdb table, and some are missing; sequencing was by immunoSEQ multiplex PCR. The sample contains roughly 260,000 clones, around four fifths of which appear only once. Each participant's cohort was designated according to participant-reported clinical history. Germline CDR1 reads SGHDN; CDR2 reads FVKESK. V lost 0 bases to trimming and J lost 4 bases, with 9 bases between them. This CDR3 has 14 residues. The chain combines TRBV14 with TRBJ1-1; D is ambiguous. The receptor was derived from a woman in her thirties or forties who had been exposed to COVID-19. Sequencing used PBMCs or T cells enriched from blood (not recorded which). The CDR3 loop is CASSQEWASTEAFF. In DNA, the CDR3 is TGTGCCAGCAGCCAAGAGTGGGCCAGCACTGAAGCTTTCTTT.